What follows are 11 T cell receptor beta chains derived from one specimen sequenced in a study of T cell repertoires in cytomegalovirus infection. TCRdb re-analysed the reads in MiXCR, keeping a single row per CDR3 protein. The table shows around 900,000 distinct CDR3 sequences, with about a third occurring only once. Their cognate antigens are unknown. Sequenced here: cultured CD8+ T cells from PBMCs, sampled from culture after CMV antigen stimulation. Receptors were obtained from a human donor in good health (CMV status not recorded). Some clones in this sample may be carry-over from other donors' samples.

This clonotype was observed a handful of times. One end of the junction varies from germline; a read error may be responsible. The V call is TRBV6-2 or TRBV6-3, the J call TRBJ2-1; D gene ambiguous. CDR1 and CDR2 (germline): MNHEY, SVGEGT. CDR3 size: 13 residues. As DNA, the CDR3 is TGTGCCAGCAGTTACCACACCTATAATGAGCAGTTCTTC. It encodes CASSYHTYNEQFF.

Note on this clonotype: Lacking the conserved final phenylalanine or tryptophan, this CDR3 likely reflects a read error. This sequence joins TRBV6-8 and TRBJ2-3; 10 bases are a match to TRBD2. The V gene's germline CDR1 is MNHGY and CDR2 SAAAGT. The CDR3 contains 18 residues. After removal of 6 bases from V and 1 base from J, the junction contained 13 bases not matched to a gene. CDR3 DNA: TGTGCCAGCAGCTATGGACTAGCGGCCCCAAGGGGCACAGATACGCAGTATTTA. Translation: CASSYGLAAPRGTDTQYL.

Comments on this clonotype: The junction shows a germline mismatch at one end, possibly a read error. V and J are TRBV6-1 and TRBJ2-3; TRBD1 matches at 11 bases. Germline V lookup: CDR1 MNHNS, CDR2 SASEGT. The CDR3 runs 16 residues. CDR3 residues: CASGWTGGHAADTQCF. The CDR3 DNA sequence: TGTGCCAGCGGATGGACAGGGGGCCACGCCGCAGATACGCAGTGTTTT.

The chain uses TRBV5-4 and TRBJ2-3, with 8 nucleotides matching TRBD1. Germline CDR1 and CDR2: SGHNT and YYREEE (reference sequence). The V segment lost 6 bases and the J segment 3 bases; nucleotides outside the gene matches: 12. The CDR3 consists of 16 residues. CDR3 sequence reads: CASNDRGSGETDTQYF. CDR3 nucleotide sequence: TGTGCCAGCAACGACAGGGGCTCGGGGGAGACAGATACGCAGTATTTT.

This clonotype occurred a few times. The chain carries TRBV7-9 and TRBJ2-3; 10 nucleotides agree with TRBD1. Trimming removed 5 bases from V and 4 bases from J; junction bases left unmatched: 12. CDR3 size: 17 residues. The germline V gene has CDR1 SEHNR and CDR2 FQNEAQ (reference sequence). CDR3 sequence reads: CASSPLTGTGAPDTQYF. Written as DNA, the CDR3 is TGTGCCAGCAGCCCCCTGACCGGGACAGGGGCACCAGATACGCAGTATTTT. The full variable domain, completed using reference TRBV7-9 and TRBJ2-3, is DTGVSQNPRHKITKRGQNVTFRCDPISEHNRLYWYRQTLGQGPEFLTYFQNEAQLEKSRLLSDRFSAERPKGSFSTLEIQRTEQGDSAMYLCASSPLTGTGAPDTQYFGPGTRLTVL.

Only a few counts were recorded for this clonotype. The chain is built from TRBV27 and TRBJ1-2; maybe TRBD1 (6 bases). Trimming removed 5 bases from V and 8 bases from J, with 15 bases in between. The length of the CDR3 is 13 residues. Germline lookup yields CDR1 MNHEY and CDR2 SMNVEV (reference sequence). The CDR3 loop is CASSRLGARGYTF. The CDR3 DNA follows: TGTGCCAGCAGTAGATTGGGGGCCCGCGGCTACACCTTC.

The chain uses TRBV5-1 and TRBJ2-1; tentatively, D is TRBD1 (6 bases). This CDR3 contains 15 residues. The V end lost 6 bases, the J end lost 4 bases, and 17 bases lay between the germline ends. CDR1 SGHRS and CDR2 YFSETQ come from the germline V gene. CDR3 in amino acids: CASTKTGSIYNEQFF. In DNA, the CDR3 is TGCGCCAGCACAAAGACAGGAAGTATATACAATGAGCAGTTCTTC.

This chain connects TRBV6-1 to TRBJ2-5; unclear D gene. V was clipped by 2 bases and J by 2 bases, with 9 bases between them. The germline V gene encodes CDR1 MNHNS and CDR2 SASEGT. This CDR3 has 14 amino acids. The CDR3, as DNA: TGTGCCAGCAGTGAATGGGGAAAACAAGAGACCCAGTACTTC. Protein product: CASSEWGKQETQYF.

This clonotype turned up a few times. This chain joins TRBV11-2 and TRBJ2-7; TRBD1 agrees at 7 bases. V lost 2 bases, J lost 5 bases, and 12 bases stayed unmatched. The CDR3 length is 16 residues. Germline loops: CDR1 SGHAT, CDR2 FQNNGV. CDR3 nucleotide sequence: TGTGCCAGCAGCTTATCACCCTACCCGGGACAGCACGAGCAGTACGTC. Its protein product is CASSLSPYPGQHEQYV.

The rearrangement uses TRBV6-4 and TRBJ1-6; D unclear. CDR1 is MRHNA, CDR2 SNTAGT, per germline. This CDR3 spans 13 amino acids. V lost 3 bases, J lost 6 bases, and 6 bases lay in between. The CDR3 region is CASSERFNSPLHF. CDR3 DNA: TGTGCCAGCAGTGAAAGGTTTAATTCACCCCTCCACTTT.

This clonotype was observed a few times. This chain joins TRBV4-1 and TRBJ2-2, with 8 bases aligning to TRBD1. V trimming: 5 bases; J trimming: 7 bases; junction bases outside the gene matches: 15. There are 17 residues in the CDR3. Germline loops: CDR1 MGHRA, CDR2 YSYEKL. CDR3 in amino acids: CASSFYPASGGLGELFF. DNA of the CDR3: TGCGCCAGCAGCTTCTACCCAGCCTCAGGGGGCCTCGGGGAGCTGTTTTTT.